Listed here are 11 T cell receptor beta chains from one sample, sequenced in a study of CD8+ T cells in alopecia areata. cDNA prepared by RNA extraction and subsequent reverse transcription served as the template for sequencing. The method was immunoSEQ multiplex PCR; TCRdb's version includes in-frame clones alone and lacks a portion of them. There are about 120,000 clones in the sample, none observed a single time. Sequencing input: lesional skin. The source is a C3H/HeJ mouse with alopecia areata. The MHC haplotype recorded for the strain is H2-k.

In regard to this clone: Mouse gene names apply. The sequenced CDR3 bases are TGTGCCAGCAGTGCGGGACAGGAAAAC. Translating gives CASSAGQEN. The whole CDR3 protein is CASSAGQENTLYF. The chain employs TRBV13-1 and TRBJ2-4; 8 bases map to TRBD1. The read terminates 4 residues ahead of where the CDR3 ends, so the germline J gene completes it. The CDR3 extends over 13 amino acids. Germline loops: CDR1 NSHNY, CDR2 SYGAGN.

This clone was counted a few times. The listed genes are named as in mouse. The read terminates 4 residues ahead of where the CDR3 ends, so the germline J gene completes it. This chain joins TRBV19 and TRBJ2-1, with 10 bases lining up with TRBD2. The V gene's germline CDR1 is FNHDT and CDR2 SITEND (reference sequence). Germline trimming cut 5 bases from V and 3 bases from J; bases unmatched to any gene: 5. The CDR3 is 15 amino acids. The chain's CDR3 is CASSDWGAVYAEQFF. The sequenced part of the CDR3 DNA is TGTGCCAGCAGCGACTGGGGGGCCGTCTATGCT.

This clone was seen more than once but under ten times. Gene names are mouse gene names. With the read ending 4 residues before the CDR3 end, the germline J gene is used to fill in that end. The chain couples TRBV19 to TRBJ1-4; D may be TRBD1 (5 bases). Germline CDR1 FNHDT, CDR2 SITEND (reference sequence). The CDR3 is 13 amino acids. The CDR3 loop is CASRDWGPERLFF. The part of the CDR3 DNA that was read is TGTGCCAGCCGGGACTGGGGACCCGAA. Using reference TRBV19 and TRBJ1-4 for the parts outside the CDR3, the full variable domain is GGIITQTPKFLIGQEGQKLTLKCQQNFNHDTMYWYRQDSGKGLRLIYYSITENDLQKGDLSEGYDASREKKSSFSLTVTSAQKNEMAVFLCASRDWGPERLFFGHGTKLSVL.

This clone was picked up many times. The genes are named according to mouse. The read terminates 4 residues ahead of where the CDR3 ends, so the germline J gene completes it. This chain joins TRBV19 and TRBJ1-4; 11 nucleotides line up with TRBD1. The ends lost 5 bases at V and 4 bases at J; junction bases unmatched: 1. This CDR3 contains 14 residues. The germline gives CDR1 FNHDT, CDR2 SITEND (reference sequence). This CDR3 reads CASRGTGGNERLFF. CDR3 bases read: TGTGCCAGCAGGGGGACAGGGGGCAACGAA.

About this clone itself: Gene names are the mouse ones. The read halts 4 residues ahead of the CDR3 end, with the missing end drawn from the germline J gene. The chain combines TRBV1 with TRBJ2-7; 9 positions agree with TRBD1. This CDR3 has 15 amino acids. Germline trimming cut 0 bases from V and 3 bases from J; bases unmatched to any gene: 3. From germline, CDR1 is NSQYPW and CDR2 LRSPGD (reference sequence). CDR3 region: CTCSADMDRGYEQYF. CDR3 DNA (partial): TGCACCTGCAGTGCAGATATGGACAGGGGCTAT. The full variable domain, its missing parts supplied by reference TRBV1 and TRBJ2-7, is VTLLEQNPRWRLVPRGQAVNLRCILKNSQYPWMSWYQQDLQKQLQWLFTLRSPGDKEVKSLPGADYLATRVTDTELRLQVANMSQGRTLYCTCSADMDRGYEQYFGPGTRLTVL.

To note about this clone: All gene names here are mouse names. Read sequence stops 4 residues before the CDR3 end, and the germline J gene provides the missing end. This rearrangement joins TRBV13-3 to TRBJ2-4; TRBD2 aligns across 7 bases. After removal of 0 bases from V and 1 base from J, the junction contained 2 bases not matched to a gene. This CDR3 spans 15 amino acids. CDR1 and CDR2 from the germline V gene are NNHDY and SYVADS. CDR3 amino acids: CASSDVTGGQNTLYF. CDR3 DNA (partial): TGTGCCAGCAGTGATGTCACTGGGGGTCAAAAC.

This clone has only a few counts. The listed genes are named as in mouse. The CDR3 end falls 4 residues outside the read, so it is completed with the germline J gene. This chain connects TRBV13-3 to TRBJ1-4, with D unclear. The CDR3 contains 13 residues. CDR1 is NNHDY and CDR2 is SYVADS in the germline V gene. Trimming stripped 6 bases from V and 4 bases from J, with 10 bases between. The CDR3: CASTLNSNERLFF. The DNA read from the CDR3 is TGTGCCAGCACCCTTAACAGCAACGAA.

A remark on this clone: Mouse gene names and germline throughout. The CDR3 extends 4 residues past the end of the read, so its final part is completed from the germline J gene. This chain links TRBV19 with TRBJ2-3; 10 bases fit TRBD2. This CDR3 spans 15 amino acids. CDR1 and CDR2 (germline): FNHDT, SITEND (reference sequence). The J segment lost 4 bases and the V segment lost 2 bases, leaving 4 bases of the junction unmatched. Partial CDR3 DNA: TGTGCCAGCAGTATCAAACTGGGGGGGACAGAA. Translated, it gives CASSIKLGGTE. In full, the CDR3 is CASSIKLGGTETLYF.

Note on this clone: All gene names here are mouse names. CDR3: CTCSANGRQGANSDYTF. CDR3 DNA (partial): TGCACCTGCAGTGCAAATGGCCGACAGGGGGCAAACTCC. The chain carries TRBV1 and TRBJ1-2; 9 positions agree with TRBD1. The read terminates 4 residues ahead of where the CDR3 ends, so the germline J gene completes it. In germline, CDR1 is NSQYPW, CDR2 LRSPGD (reference sequence). The CDR3 runs 17 residues. Trimming removed 2 bases from V and 0 bases from J; junction bases left unmatched: 7.

This clone has more than one count but fewer than ten. Here the gene names and germline are mouse. The CDR3 reads CASSRGPGQSAETLYF. The CDR3 DNA, read in part, is TGTGCTAGCAGTAGGGGACCGGGACAAAGTGCAGAA. This sequence joins TRBV17 and TRBJ2-3; maybe TRBD1 (6 bases). The CDR3 end lies 4 residues beyond the end of the read and is filled in from the germline J gene. V lost 3 bases and J 0 bases, leaving 13 bases between the germline ends. There are 16 residues in the CDR3. Germline V lookup: CDR1 MNHDT, CDR2 YYDKIL.

A remark on this clone: Gene labels here are mouse ones. The CDR3 DNA, read in part, is TGTGCCAGCAAAGGGACAGGGTCTGCT. Its translation: CASKGTGSA. The whole CDR3 sequence reads CASKGTGSAEQFF. This sequence joins TRBV13-3 and TRBJ2-1; TRBD1 matches 9 bases. The read terminates 4 residues before the CDR3 end, so the remaining end is supplied by the germline J gene. This CDR3 contains 13 residues. The germline V gene encodes CDR1 NNHDY and CDR2 SYVADS. Germline trimming cut 6 bases from V and 6 bases from J; bases unmatched to any gene: 4.